This T cell receptor beta chain originates from a study of CD8+ T cells in alopecia areata. Overall study: Oral tofacitinib, 5 to 10 mg twice daily, was given in an open-label trial. Broader study findings: Alopecia totalis/universalis scalp especially showed more expanded CD8+ clones than normal scalp.

The study team obtained lesional scalp punch biopsies and peripheral blood from alopecia areata patients. Comments on this clone: What it binds is unknown.

Extracted RNA was reverse transcribed, and the resulting cDNA served as sequencing template. Sequencing was performed with immunoSEQ multiplex PCR; in TCRdb, only in-frame clones are kept and a portion is missing. The table records approximately 150,000 clones, 87% of them present only once. The germline V gene encodes CDR1 PRHDT and CDR2 FYEKMQ (reference sequence). After removal of 4 bases from V and 0 bases from J, the junction contained 6 bases not matched to a gene. CDR3 size: 15 residues. This clonotype was obtained from a human donor with alopecia areata. The source material was CD8+ T cells sorted from blood, sampled at week 0. The V gene is TRBV13, the J gene TRBJ2-7, with TRBD1 identical over 7 bases. CDR3 sequence: CASSSRGQSSYEQYF. In DNA form, the CDR3 reads TGTGCCAGCAGCTCCCGGGGACAGAGCTCCTACGAGCAGTACTTC. Full variable domain (rest looked up from reference TRBV13 and TRBJ2-7): AAGVIQSPRHLIKEKRETATLKCYPIPRHDTVYWYQQGPGQDPQFLISFYEKMQSDKGSIPDRFSAQQFSDYHSELNMSSLELGDSALYFCASSSRGQSSYEQYFGPGTRLTVT.